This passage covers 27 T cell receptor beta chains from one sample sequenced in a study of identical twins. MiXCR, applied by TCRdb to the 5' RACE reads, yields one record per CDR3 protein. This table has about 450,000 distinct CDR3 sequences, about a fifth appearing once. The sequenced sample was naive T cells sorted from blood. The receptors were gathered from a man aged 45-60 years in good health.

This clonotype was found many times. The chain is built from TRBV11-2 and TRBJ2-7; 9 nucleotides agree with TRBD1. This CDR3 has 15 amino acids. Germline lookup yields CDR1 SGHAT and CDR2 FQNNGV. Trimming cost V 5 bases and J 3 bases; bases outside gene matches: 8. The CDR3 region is CASSLGQGPYYEQYF. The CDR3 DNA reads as TGTGCCAGCAGCCTCGGACAGGGGCCATACTACGAGCAGTACTTC.

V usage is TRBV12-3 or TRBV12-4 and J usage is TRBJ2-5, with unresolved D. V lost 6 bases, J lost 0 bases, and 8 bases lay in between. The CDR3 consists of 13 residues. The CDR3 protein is CASSDPYQETQYF. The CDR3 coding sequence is TGTGCCAGCAGCGATCCTTACCAAGAGACCCAGTACTTC.

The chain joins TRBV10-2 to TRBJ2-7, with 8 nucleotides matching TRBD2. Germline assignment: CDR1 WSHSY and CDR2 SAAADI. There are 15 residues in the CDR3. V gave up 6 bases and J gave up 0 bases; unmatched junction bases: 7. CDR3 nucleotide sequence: TGCGCCAGCAGCGTAGAGCGGGGGCACTCCTACGAGCAGTACTTC. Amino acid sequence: CASSVERGHSYEQYF.

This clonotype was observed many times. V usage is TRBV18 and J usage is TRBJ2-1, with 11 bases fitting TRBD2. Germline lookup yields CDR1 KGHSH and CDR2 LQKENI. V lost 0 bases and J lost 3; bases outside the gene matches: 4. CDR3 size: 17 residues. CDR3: CASSPPVSGRDYNEQFF. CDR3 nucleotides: TGTGCCAGCTCACCACCGGTTAGCGGGAGGGACTACAATGAGCAGTTCTTC. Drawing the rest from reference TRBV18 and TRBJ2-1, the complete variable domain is NAGVMQNPRHLVRRRGQEARLRCSPMKGHSHVYWYRQLPEEGLKFMVYLQKENIIDESGMPKERFSAEFPKEGPSILRIQQVVRGDSAAYFCASSPPVSGRDYNEQFFGPGTRLTVL.

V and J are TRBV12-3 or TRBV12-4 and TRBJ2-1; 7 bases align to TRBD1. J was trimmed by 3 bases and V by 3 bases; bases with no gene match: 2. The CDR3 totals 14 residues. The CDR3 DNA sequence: TGTGCCAGCAGTTTCGGGACAGACTACAATGAGCAGTTCTTC. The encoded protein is CASSFGTDYNEQFF.

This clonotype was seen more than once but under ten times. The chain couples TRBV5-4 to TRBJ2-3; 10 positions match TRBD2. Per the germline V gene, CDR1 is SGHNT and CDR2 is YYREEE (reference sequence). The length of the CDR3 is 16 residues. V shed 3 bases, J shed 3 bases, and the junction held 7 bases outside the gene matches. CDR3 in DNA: TGTGCCAGCAGCTCGGGAACTAGCGGGAAAACAGATACGCAGTATTTT. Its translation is CASSSGTSGKTDTQYF.

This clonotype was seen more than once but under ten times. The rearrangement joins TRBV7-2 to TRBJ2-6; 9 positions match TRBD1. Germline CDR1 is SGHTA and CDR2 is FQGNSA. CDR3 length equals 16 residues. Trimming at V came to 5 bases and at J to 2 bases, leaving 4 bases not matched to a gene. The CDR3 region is CASSTWTGAGANVLTF. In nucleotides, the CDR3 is TGTGCCAGCAGCACGTGGACAGGGGCTGGGGCCAACGTCCTGACTTTC.

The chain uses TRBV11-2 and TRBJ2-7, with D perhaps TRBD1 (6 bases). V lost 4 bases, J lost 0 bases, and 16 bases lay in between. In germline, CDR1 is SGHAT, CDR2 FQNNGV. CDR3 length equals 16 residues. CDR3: CASSSHRTVNSYEQYF. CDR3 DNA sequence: TGTGCCAGCAGCTCGCATAGGACAGTTAACTCCTACGAGCAGTACTTC.

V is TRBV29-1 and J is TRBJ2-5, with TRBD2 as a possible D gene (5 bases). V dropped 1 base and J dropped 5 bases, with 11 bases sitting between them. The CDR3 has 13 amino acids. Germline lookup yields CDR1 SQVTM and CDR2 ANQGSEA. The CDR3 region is CSVEVITGETQYF. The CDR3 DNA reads TGCAGCGTTGAAGTTATTACGGGGGAGACCCAGTACTTC.

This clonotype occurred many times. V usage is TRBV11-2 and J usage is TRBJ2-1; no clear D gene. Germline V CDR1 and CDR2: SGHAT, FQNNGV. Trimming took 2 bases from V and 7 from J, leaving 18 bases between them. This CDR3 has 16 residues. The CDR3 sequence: CASSLSLSRNWNEQFF. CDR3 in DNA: TGTGCCAGCAGCTTAAGTCTTTCTAGGAATTGGAATGAGCAGTTCTTC.

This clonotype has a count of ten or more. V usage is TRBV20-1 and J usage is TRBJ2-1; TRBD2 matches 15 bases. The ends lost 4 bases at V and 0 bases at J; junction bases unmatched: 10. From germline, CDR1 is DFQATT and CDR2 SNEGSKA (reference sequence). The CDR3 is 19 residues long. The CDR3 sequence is CSAKNLGTSGRSSYNEQFF. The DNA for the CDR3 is TGCAGTGCTAAAAACCTAGGGACTAGCGGGAGGAGCTCCTACAATGAGCAGTTCTTC.

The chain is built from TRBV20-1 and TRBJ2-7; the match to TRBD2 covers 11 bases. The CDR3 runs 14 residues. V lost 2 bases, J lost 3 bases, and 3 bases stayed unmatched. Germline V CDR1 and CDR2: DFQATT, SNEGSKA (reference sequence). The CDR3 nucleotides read TGCAGTGCTAGACTAGCGGGGGGTAACTACGAGCAGTACTTC. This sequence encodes CSARLAGGNYEQYF.

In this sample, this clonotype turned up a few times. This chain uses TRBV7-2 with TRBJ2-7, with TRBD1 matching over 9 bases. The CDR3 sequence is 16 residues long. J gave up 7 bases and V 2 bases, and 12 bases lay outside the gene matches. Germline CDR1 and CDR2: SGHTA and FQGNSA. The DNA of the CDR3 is TGTGCCAGCAGCTTATCGACAGGGGGAAGGATGGAGGAGCAGTACTTC. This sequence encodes CASSLSTGGRMEEQYF.

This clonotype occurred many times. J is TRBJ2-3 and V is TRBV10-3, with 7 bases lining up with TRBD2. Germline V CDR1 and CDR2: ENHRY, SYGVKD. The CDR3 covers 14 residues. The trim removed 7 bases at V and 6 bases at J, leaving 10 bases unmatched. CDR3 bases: TGTGCCATCAAAGCCGGGGGGTCGCCCGATACGCAGTATTTT. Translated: CAIKAGGSPDTQYF.

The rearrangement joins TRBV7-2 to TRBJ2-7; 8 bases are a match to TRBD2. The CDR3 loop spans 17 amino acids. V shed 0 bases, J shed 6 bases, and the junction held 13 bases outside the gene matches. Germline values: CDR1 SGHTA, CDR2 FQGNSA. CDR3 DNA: TGTGCCAGCAGCTTAGCGGGGGCGGGAGGACTTTTGTCCGAGCAGTACTTC. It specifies CASSLAGAGGLLSEQYF.

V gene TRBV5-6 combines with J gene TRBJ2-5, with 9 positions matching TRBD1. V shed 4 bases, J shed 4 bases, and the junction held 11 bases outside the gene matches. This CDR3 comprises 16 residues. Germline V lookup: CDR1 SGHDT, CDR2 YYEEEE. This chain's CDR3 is CASSQGTGGKGETQYF. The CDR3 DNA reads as TGTGCCAGCAGCCAAGGAACAGGGGGCAAAGGAGAGACCCAGTACTTC.

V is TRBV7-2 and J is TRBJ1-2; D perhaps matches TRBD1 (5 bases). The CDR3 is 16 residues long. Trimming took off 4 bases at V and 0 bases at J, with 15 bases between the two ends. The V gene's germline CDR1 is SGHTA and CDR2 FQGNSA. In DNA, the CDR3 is TGTGCCAGCAGCTCGACCGGGACGGCTTCTAACTATGGCTACACCTTC. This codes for CASSSTGTASNYGYTF.

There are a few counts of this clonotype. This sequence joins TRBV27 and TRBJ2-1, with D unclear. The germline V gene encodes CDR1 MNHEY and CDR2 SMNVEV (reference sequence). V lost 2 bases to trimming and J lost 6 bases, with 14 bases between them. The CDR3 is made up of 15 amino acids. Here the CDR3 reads CASSLGPLWANEQFF. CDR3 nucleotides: TGTGCCAGCAGTTTAGGGCCGCTGTGGGCCAATGAGCAGTTCTTC.

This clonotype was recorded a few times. The CDR3 sequence is CAIRGTGEDYGYTF. CDR3 DNA sequence: TGTGCCATCAGGGGGACAGGGGAGGACTATGGCTACACCTTC. The chain uses TRBV10-3 and TRBJ1-2, with TRBD1 matching over 10 bases. Germline assignment: CDR1 ENHRY and CDR2 SYGVKD. V trimming: 6 bases; J trimming: 3 bases; junction bases outside the gene matches: 4. The CDR3 has 14 residues.

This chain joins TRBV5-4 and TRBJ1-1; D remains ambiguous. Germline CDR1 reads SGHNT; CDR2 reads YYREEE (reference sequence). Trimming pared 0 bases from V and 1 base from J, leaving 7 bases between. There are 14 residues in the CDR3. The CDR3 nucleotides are TGTGCCAGCAGCTTGGGCGTGCCGAACACTGAAGCTTTCTTT. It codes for CASSLGVPNTEAFF. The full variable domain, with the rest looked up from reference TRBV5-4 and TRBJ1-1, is ETGVTQSPTHLIKTRGQQVTLRCSSQSGHNTVSWYQQALGQGPQFIFQYYREEENGRGNFPPRFSGLQFPNYSSELNVNALELDDSALYLCASSLGVPNTEAFFGQGTRLTVV.

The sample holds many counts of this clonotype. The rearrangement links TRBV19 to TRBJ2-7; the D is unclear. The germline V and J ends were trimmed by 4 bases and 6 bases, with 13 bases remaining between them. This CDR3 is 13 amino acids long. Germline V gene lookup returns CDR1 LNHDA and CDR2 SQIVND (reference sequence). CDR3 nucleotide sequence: TGTGCCAGTAGTAGGGGTCCTACCTCCGAGCAGTACTTC. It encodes CASSRGPTSEQYF.

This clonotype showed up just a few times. This CDR3 reads CASRIGLAASYEQYF. The CDR3 DNA reads TGTGCCAGCAGAATCGGACTAGCGGCCTCCTACGAGCAGTACTTC. The chain employs TRBV7-2 and TRBJ2-7, with 10 bases that match TRBD2. Germline V gene data show CDR1 as SGHTA and CDR2 as FQGNSA. Germline trimming cut 6 bases from V and 0 bases from J; bases unmatched to any gene: 5. CDR3 length equals 15 residues.

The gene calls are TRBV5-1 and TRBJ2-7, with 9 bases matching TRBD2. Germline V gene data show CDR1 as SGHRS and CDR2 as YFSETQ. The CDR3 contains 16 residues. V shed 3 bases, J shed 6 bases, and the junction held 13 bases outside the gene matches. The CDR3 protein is CASSSSGGLAGFEQYF. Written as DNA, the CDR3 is TGCGCCAGCAGCTCGTCCGGGGGGCTAGCGGGATTCGAGCAGTACTTC. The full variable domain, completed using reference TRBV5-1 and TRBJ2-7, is KAGVTQTPRYLIKTRGQQVTLSCSPISGHRSVSWYQQTPGQGLQFLFEYFSETQRNKGNFPGRFSGRQFSNSRSEMNVSTLELGDSALYLCASSSSGGLAGFEQYFGPGTRLTVT.

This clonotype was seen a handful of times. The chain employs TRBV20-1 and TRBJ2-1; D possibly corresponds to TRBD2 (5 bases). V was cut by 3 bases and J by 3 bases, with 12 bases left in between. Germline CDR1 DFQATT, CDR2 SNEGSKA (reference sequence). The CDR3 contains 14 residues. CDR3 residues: CSARVARLYNEQFF. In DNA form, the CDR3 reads TGCAGTGCTAGGGTAGCGAGACTCTACAATGAGCAGTTCTTC.

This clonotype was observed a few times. CDR3 loop: CATKTGANYGYTF. CDR3 bases: TGTGCCACCAAAACAGGTGCTAACTATGGCTACACCTTC. The rearrangement uses TRBV24-1 and TRBJ1-2; tentatively, D is TRBD1 (5 bases). V shed 8 bases and J shed 0 bases, with 9 bases lying between them. CDR3 length: 13 amino acids. Germline V gene lookup returns CDR1 KGHDR and CDR2 SFDVKD.

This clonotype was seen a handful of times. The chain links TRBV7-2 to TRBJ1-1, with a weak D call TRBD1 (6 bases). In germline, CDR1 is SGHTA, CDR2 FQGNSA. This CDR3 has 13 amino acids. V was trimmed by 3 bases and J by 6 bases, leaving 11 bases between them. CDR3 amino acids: CASSFRGMAEAFF. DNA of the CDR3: TGTGCCAGCAGCTTCAGGGGTATGGCTGAAGCTTTCTTT.

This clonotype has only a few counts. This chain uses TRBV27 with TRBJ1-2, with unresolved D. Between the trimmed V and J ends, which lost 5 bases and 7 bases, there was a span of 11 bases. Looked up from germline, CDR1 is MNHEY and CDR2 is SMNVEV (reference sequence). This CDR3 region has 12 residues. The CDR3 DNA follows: TGTGCCAGCAGTCAAGGAGGTGGTGGCTACACCTTC. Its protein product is CASSQGGGGYTF.